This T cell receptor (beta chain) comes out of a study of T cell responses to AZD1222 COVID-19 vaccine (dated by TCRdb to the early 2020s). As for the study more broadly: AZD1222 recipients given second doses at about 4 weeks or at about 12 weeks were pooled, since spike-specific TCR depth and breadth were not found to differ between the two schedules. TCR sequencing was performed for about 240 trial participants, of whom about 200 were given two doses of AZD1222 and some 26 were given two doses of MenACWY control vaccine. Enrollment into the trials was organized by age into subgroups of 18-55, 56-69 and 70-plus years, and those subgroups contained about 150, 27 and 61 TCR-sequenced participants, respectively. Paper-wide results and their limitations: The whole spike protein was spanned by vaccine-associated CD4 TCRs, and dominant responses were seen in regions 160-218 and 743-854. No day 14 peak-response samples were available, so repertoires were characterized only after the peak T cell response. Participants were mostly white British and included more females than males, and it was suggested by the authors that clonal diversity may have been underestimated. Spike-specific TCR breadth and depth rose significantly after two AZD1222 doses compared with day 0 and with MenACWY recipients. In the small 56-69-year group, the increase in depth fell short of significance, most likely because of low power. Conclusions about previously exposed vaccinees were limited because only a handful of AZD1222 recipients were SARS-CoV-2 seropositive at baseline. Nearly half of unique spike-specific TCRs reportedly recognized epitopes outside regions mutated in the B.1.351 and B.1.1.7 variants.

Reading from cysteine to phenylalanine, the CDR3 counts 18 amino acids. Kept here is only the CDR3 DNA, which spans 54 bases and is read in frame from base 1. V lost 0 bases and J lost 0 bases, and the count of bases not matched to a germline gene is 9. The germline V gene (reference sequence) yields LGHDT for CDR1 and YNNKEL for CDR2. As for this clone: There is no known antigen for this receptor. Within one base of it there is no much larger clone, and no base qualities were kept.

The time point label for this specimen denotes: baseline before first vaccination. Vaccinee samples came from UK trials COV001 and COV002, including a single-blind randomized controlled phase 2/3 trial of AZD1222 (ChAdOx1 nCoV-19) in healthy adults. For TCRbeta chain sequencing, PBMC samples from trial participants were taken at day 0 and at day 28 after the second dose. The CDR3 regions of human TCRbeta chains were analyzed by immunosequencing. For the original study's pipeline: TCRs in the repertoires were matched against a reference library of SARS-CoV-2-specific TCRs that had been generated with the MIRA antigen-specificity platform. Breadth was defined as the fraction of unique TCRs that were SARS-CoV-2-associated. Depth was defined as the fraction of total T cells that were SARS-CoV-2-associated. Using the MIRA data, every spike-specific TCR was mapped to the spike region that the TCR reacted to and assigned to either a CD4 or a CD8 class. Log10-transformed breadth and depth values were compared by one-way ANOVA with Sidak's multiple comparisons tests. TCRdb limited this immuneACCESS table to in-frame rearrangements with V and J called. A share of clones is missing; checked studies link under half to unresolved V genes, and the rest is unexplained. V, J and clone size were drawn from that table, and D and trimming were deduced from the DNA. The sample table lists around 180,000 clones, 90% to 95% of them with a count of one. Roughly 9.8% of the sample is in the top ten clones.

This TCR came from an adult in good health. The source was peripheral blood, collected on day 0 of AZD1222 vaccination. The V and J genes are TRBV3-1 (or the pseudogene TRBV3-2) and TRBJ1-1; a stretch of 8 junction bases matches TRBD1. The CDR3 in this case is CASSQDRTGTLMNTEAFF. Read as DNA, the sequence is TGTGCCAGCAGCCAAGATAGGACAGGGACACTCATGAACACTGAAGCTTTCTTT.